These T cell receptor beta chains were read from a single sample in a study of cytomegalovirus exposure and HLA in healthy donors. Profiled with immunoSEQ multiplex PCR; TCRdb holds only in-frame clones, not every one. The table lists fewer than 200,000 clones, roughly 89% of them singletons. The specimen sequenced was PBMCs. These receptors came from a young man in good health and CMV-seropositive. Both conserved end residues are part of each CDR3. A D gene is named only where the DNA matches it firmly. Size is stated for part of the rows, as once, few or many counts, or as a class when the clone is expanded.

size,J,D,V,DNA,CDR3
.,TRBJ1-5,TRBD1,TRBV11-2,TGTGCCAGCAGCTCACAGGGGGAGCAGCCCCAGCATTTT,CASSSQGEQPQHF
.,TRBJ2-7,TRBD2,TRBV4-2,TGTGCCAGCAGCTCACGACTAGCGGGCTACGAGCAGTACTTC,CASSSRLAGYEQYF
.,TRBJ1-3,TRBD1,TRBV10-2,TGCGCCAGCAGATCCTCCGGGACAGGGATAGGAAACACCATATATTTT,CASRSSGTGIGNTIYF
.,TRBJ2-2,TRBD2,TRBV5-1,TGCGCCAGCAGCTTCGGGGCAGCGGGAGGCGGCGGCACCGGGGAGCTGTTTTTT,CASSFGAAGGGGTGELFF
.,TRBJ2-1,.,TRBV7-3,TGTGCCAGCAGCTTATGGGCGGGACGTGCGGATGAGCAGTTCTTC,CASSLWAGRADEQFF
.,TRBJ1-1,.,TRBV11-3,TGTGCCAGCAGCTTTGGGGAGCGCACTGAAGCTTTCTTT,CASSFGERTEAFF
.,TRBJ2-4,TRBD1,TRBV7-6,TGTGCCAGCAGCTTAGCGGGACAGGGAGAACTAGCCAAAAACATTCAGTACTTC,CASSLAGQGELAKNIQYF
.,TRBJ1-3,.,TRBV4-1,TGCGCCAGCAGCACCCGACAGGCGGAAGGAAACACCATATATTTT,CASSTRQAEGNTIYF
once,TRBJ2-1,.,TRBV9,TGTGCCAGCAGCGTAGACACGGGATACAATGAGCAGTTCTTC,CASSVDTGYNEQFF
few,TRBJ1-2,TRBD1,TRBV2,TGTGCCAGCCGACAGGGGGCGGAAGGCTACACCTTC,CASRQGAEGYTF
.,TRBJ2-7,.,TRBV9,TGTGCCAGCAGCATTTCGGCGGAGAGCTCCTACGAGCAGTACTTC,CASSISAESSYEQYF
once,TRBJ2-7,TRBD2,TRBV10-3,TGTGCCATCAGTGTACCCGGGACTAGCGAGTACGAGCAGTACTTC,CAISVPGTSEYEQYF
.,TRBJ1-1,TRBD1,TRBV29-1,TGCAGCGTTACCACAGGGGTTAGGACTGAAGCTTTCTTT,CSVTTGVRTEAFF
.,TRBJ1-2,.,TRBV5-1,TGCGCCAGCAGCTTGGGGACACAAGCTAACTATGGCTACACCTTC,CASSLGTQANYGYTF
.,TRBJ2-7,.,TRBV2,TGTGCCAGCAGCCAGGATCGGCTCTCCTACGAGCAGTACTTC,CASSQDRLSYEQYF
.,TRBJ2-7,TRBD2,TRBV2,TGTGCCAGCAGTGGGGACTACCGAGAGCAGTACTTC,CASSGDYREQYF
.,TRBJ1-5,TRBD1,TRBV19,TGTGCCAGTACCGGGACAGGGACGGGTGGCAATCAGCCCCAGCATTTT,CASTGTGTGGNQPQHF
.,TRBJ1-4,.,TRBV4-1,TGCGCCAGCAGCCAAGGGGAAGGCGGGGATGAAAAACTGTTTTTT,CASSQGEGGDEKLFF
.,TRBJ2-5,.,TRBV7-9,TGTGCCAGCAGCTTAATGTCAACAGGGCAAGAGACCCAGTACTTC,CASSLMSTGQETQYF
.,TRBJ2-1,.,TRBV7-9,TGTGCCACCCTGGCAGGCAATGAGCAGTTCTTC,CATLAGNEQFF
.,TRBJ2-7,TRBD1,TRBV6-5,TGTGCCAGCAGTTACTCTGGGACAGGGTTCTACGAGCAGTACTTC,CASSYSGTGFYEQYF
.,TRBJ2-1,TRBD2,TRBV14,TGTGCCAGCAGGACTAGCGGGAGAAATGAGCAGTTCTTC,CASRTSGRNEQFF
.,TRBJ2-7,TRBD1,TRBV4-1,TGCGCCAGCAGCCAAGCCGGACAGGGCCTGGACGAGCAGTACTTC,CASSQAGQGLDEQYF
once,TRBJ2-7,.,TRBV4-1,TGCGCCAGCAGCCAAGACCCGGTATTCTCCTACGAGCAGTACTTC,CASSQDPVFSYEQYF
once,TRBJ1-4,.,TRBV2,TGTGCCAGCAGTGAGAACAGGTCTAATGAAAAACTGTTTTTT,CASSENRSNEKLFF
few,TRBJ1-5,TRBD1,TRBV12-5,TGTGCTAGTGGTTTGAGGGGGCGCAGAAGCAATCAGCCCCAGCATTTT,CASGLRGRRSNQPQHF
.,TRBJ2-7,.,TRBV11-1,TGTGCCAGCAGCCTATACGCTGGAGACTACGAGCAGTACTTC,CASSLYAGDYEQYF
.,TRBJ2-7,TRBD1,TRBV7-6,TGTGCCAGCAGCTTAGAGGGGGGGACAGGGTCCTACGAGCAGTACTTC,CASSLEGGTGSYEQYF
.,TRBJ1-4,.,TRBV5-1,TGCGCCAGCAGCTTGGGACAGTCAGCAACTAATGAAAAACTGTTTTTT,CASSLGQSATNEKLFF
.,TRBJ1-4,.,TRBV12-5,TGTGCTAGTGGTTTGGTTCGGGGATATAATGAAAAACTGTTTTTT,CASGLVRGYNEKLFF
.,TRBJ1-1,.,TRBV25-1,TGTGCCAGCCAGTTGAACACTGAAGCTTTCTTT,CASQLNTEAFF
.,TRBJ2-1,TRBD2,TRBV5-1,TGCGCCAGCAGCATCGGGACTAATAAGAATGAGCAGTTCTTC,CASSIGTNKNEQFF
.,TRBJ2-6,.,TRBV5-4,TGTGCCAGCAGGTCCACCCATAGCGGGACAGCAACTGGGGCCAACGTCCTGACTTTC,CASRSTHSGTATGANVLTF
.,TRBJ2-1,.,TRBV7-2,TGTGCCAGCAGATCGAGGGAAAGCTCCTACAATGAGCAGTTCTTC,CASRSRESSYNEQFF
.,TRBJ2-1,.,TRBV5-4,TGTGCCAGCAGCTTGGGGTCGCGGACAGACAATGAGCAGTTCTTC,CASSLGSRTDNEQFF
.,TRBJ2-3,TRBD1,TRBV6-1,TGTGCCAGCAGTGAAAGGATGACCAGGGGGACAGATACGCAGTATTTT,CASSERMTRGTDTQYF
.,TRBJ2-3,.,TRBV19,TGTGCCAGTAGTATAAGGCCAGGGGCTAGCACAGATACGCAGTATTTT,CASSIRPGASTDTQYF
few,TRBJ2-7,TRBD2,TRBV6-6,TGTGCCAGCAGTTACATAGGACTAGCCTACGAGCAGTACTTC,CASSYIGLAYEQYF
.,TRBJ2-5,TRBD2,TRBV5-4,TGTGCCAGCAGCTCGCTAGCGGACGAAGAGACCCAGTACTTC,CASSSLADEETQYF
once,TRBJ2-3,TRBD2,TRBV15,TGTGCCACCAGCAGCGGACTAGCGGGAGGAGCAGATACGCAGTATTTT,CATSSGLAGGADTQYF
.,TRBJ2-7,TRBD1,TRBV4-1,TGCGCCAGCAGCCAGGACAGGAGGACCTACGAGCAGTACTTC,CASSQDRRTYEQYF
.,TRBJ2-6,TRBD2,TRBV7-7,TGTGCTAGCAGCTCCCCGACTAGCGCCCCACCCTCTGGGGCCAACGTCCTGACTTTC,CASSSPTSAPPSGANVLTF
.,TRBJ2-1,TRBD2,TRBV19,TGTGCCAGTAGTGTGGGAAGCGGGAGATCTTTGGATGAGCAGTTCTTC,CASSVGSGRSLDEQFF
.,TRBJ1-2,.,TRBV19,TGTGCCAGTAGTATGGAACCACGACGGGGTGGCTACACCTTC,CASSMEPRRGGYTF
.,TRBJ2-5,TRBD1,TRBV30,TGTGCCTGGGAACCGGGACAGGGTTTAGAGACCCAGTACTTC,CAWEPGQGLETQYF